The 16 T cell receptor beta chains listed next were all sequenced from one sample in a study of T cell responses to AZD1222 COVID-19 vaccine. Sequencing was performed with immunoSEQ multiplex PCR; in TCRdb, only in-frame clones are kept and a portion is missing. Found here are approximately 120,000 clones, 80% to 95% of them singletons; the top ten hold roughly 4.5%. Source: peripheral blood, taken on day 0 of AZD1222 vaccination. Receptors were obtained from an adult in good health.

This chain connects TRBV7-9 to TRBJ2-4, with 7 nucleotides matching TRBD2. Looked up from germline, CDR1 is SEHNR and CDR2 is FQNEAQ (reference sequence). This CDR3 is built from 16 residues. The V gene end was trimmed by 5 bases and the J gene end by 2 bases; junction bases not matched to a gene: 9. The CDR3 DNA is TGTGCCAGCAGCCCCCCGGGAGGAGGAACCAAAAACATTCAGTACTTC. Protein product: CASSPPGGGTKNIQYF.

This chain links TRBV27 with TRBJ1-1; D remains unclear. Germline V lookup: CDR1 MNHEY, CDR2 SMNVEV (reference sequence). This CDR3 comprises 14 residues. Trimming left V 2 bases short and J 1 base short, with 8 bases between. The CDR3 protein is CASSLTFGNTEAFF. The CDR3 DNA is TGTGCCAGCAGTTTAACCTTTGGGAACACTGAAGCTTTCTTT.

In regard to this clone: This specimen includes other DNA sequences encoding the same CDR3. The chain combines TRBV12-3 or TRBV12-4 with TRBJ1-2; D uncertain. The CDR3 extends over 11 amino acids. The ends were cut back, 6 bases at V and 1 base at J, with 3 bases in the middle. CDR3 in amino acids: CASSLNYGYTF. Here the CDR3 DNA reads TGTGCCAGCAGCCTTAACTATGGCTACACCTTC.

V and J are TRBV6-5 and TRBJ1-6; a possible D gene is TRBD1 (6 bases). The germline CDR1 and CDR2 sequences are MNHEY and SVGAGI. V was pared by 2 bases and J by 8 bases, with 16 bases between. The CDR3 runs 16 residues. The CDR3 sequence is CASSYNRALGDSPLHF. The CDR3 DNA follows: TGTGCCAGCAGTTACAACAGGGCGCTAGGGGATTCACCCCTCCACTTT.

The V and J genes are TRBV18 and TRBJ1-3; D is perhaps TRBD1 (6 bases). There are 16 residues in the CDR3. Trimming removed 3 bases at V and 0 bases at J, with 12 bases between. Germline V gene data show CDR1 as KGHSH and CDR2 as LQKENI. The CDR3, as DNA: TGTGCCAGCTCACCGTTGACAGGCCGCTCTGGAAACACCATATATTTT. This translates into CASSPLTGRSGNTIYF. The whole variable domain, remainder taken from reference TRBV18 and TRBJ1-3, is NAGVMQNPRHLVRRRGQEARLRCSPMKGHSHVYWYRQLPEEGLKFMVYLQKENIIDESGMPKERFSAEFPKEGPSILRIQQVVRGDSAAYFCASSPLTGRSGNTIYFGEGSWLTVV.

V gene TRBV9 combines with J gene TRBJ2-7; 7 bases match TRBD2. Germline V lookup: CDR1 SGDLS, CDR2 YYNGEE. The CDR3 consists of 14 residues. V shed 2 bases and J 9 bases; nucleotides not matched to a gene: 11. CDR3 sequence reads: CASSVGGVTYGQYF. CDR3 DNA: TGTGCCAGCAGCGTTGGGGGGGTTACCTATGGGCAGTACTTC.

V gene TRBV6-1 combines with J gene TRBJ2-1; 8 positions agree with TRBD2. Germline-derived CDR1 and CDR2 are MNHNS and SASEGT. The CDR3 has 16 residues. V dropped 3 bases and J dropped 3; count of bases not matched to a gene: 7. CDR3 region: CASSDKASGYYNEQFF. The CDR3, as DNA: TGTGCCAGCAGTGATAAGGCTAGCGGGTACTACAATGAGCAGTTCTTC.

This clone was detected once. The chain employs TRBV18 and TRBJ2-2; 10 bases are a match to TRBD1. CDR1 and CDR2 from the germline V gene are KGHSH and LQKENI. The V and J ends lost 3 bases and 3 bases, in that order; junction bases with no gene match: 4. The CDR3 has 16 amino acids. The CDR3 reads CASSPRQGADTGELFF. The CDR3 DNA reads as TGTGCCAGCTCACCTCGACAGGGGGCGGACACCGGGGAGCTGTTTTTT.

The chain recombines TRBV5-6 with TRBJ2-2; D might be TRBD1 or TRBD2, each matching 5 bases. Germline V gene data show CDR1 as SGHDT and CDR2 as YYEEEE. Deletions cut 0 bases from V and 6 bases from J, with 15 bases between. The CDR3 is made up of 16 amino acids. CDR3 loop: CASSLGGQGYAGELFF. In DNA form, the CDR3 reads TGTGCCAGCAGCTTGGGAGGGCAGGGTTACGCCGGGGAGCTGTTTTTT.

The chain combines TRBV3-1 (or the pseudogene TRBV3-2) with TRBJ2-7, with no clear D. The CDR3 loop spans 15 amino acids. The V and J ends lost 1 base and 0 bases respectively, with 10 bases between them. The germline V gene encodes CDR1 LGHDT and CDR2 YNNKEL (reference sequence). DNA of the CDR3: TGTGCCAGCAGCCAAGGAGCCTTAAGCTCCTACGAGCAGTACTTC. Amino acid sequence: CASSQGALSSYEQYF.

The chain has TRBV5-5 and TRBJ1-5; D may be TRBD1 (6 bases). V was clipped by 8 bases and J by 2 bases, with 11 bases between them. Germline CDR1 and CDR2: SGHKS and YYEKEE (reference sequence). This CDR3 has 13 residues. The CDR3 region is CASDRLGNQPQHF. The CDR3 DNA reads TGTGCCAGTGACAGGTTGGGCAATCAGCCCCAGCATTTT.

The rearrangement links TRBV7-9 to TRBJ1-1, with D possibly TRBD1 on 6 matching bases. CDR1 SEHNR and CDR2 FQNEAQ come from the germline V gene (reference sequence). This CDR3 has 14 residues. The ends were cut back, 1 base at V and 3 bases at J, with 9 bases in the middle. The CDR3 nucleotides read TGTGCCAGCAGCTTAGTCGAGGGGGACACTGAAGCTTTCTTT. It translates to CASSLVEGDTEAFF.

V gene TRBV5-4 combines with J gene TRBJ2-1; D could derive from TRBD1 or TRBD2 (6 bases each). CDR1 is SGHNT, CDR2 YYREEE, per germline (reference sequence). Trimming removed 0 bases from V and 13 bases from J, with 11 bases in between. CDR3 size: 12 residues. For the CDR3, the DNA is TGTGCCAGCAGCTTGGCTGGGGGGCACCAGTTCTTC. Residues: CASSLAGGHQFF.

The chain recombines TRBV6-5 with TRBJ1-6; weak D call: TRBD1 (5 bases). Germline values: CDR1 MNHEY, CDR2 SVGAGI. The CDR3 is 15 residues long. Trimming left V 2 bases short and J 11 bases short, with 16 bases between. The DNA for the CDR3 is TGTGCCAGCAGTTACCTAGACAGACCTGGGGCACCCCTCCACTTT. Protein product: CASSYLDRPGAPLHF.

The CDR3, as DNA: TGTGCCAGCAGTTTAGCAGTTAACGTGGCCTACAATGAGCAGTTCTTC. Translated, it gives CASSLAVNVAYNEQFF. V usage is TRBV28 and J usage is TRBJ2-1; D not resolved. CDR3 length equals 16 residues. Germline V gene sequence: CDR1 MDHEN, CDR2 SYDVKM. Deletions cut 2 bases from V and 2 bases from J, with 13 bases between.

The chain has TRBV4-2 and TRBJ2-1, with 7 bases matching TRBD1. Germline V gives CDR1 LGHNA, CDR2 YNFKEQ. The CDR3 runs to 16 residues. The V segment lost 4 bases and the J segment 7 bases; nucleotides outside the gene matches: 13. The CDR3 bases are TGTGCCAGCAGCCCCTCCACAGGGGTTGCTAGGAATGAGCAGTTCTTC. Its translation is CASSPSTGVARNEQFF.